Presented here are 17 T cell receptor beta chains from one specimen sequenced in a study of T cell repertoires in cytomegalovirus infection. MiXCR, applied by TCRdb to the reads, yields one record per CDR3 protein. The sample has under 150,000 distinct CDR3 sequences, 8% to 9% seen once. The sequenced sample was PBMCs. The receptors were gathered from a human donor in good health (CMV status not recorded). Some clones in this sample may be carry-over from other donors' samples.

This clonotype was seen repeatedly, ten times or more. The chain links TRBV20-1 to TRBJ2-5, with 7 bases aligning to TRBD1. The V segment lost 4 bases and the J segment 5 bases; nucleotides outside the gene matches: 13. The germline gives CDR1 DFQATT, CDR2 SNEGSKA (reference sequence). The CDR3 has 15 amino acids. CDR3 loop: CSATPGQTFRETQYF. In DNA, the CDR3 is TGCAGTGCTACGCCGGGACAGACCTTCAGGGAGACCCAGTACTTC.

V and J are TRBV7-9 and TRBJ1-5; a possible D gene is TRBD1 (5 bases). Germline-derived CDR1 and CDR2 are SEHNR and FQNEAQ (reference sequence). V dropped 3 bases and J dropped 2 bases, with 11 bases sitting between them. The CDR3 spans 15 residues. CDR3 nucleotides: TGTGCCAGCAGCTTTCATGGGGCCGGCAATCAGCCCCAGCATTTT. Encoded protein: CASSFHGAGNQPQHF.

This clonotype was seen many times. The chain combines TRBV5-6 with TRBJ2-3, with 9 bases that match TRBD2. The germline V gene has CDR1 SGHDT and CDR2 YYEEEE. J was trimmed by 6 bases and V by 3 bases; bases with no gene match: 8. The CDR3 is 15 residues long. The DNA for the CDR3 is TGTGCCAGCAGCTCCCTAGCGGGGAACACGGATACGCAGTATTTT. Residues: CASSSLAGNTDTQYF.

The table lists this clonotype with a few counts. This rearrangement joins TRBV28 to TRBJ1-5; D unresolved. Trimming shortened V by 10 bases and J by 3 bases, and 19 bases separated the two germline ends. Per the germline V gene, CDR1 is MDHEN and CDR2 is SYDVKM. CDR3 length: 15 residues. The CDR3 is CATNSHLTTNQPQHF. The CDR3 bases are TGTGCCACCAACTCACATCTCACCACCAATCAGCCCCAGCATTTT.

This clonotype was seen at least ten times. Here the CDR3 DNA reads TGTGCCAGCAGCTTACTAGCGGGGACCTACAATGAGCAGTTCTTC. Residues: CASSLLAGTYNEQFF. This chain joins TRBV7-2 and TRBJ2-1, with 9 bases aligning to TRBD2. V dropped 2 bases and J dropped 2; count of bases not matched to a gene: 1. The CDR3 sequence is 15 residues long. The germline gives CDR1 SGHTA, CDR2 FQGNSA.

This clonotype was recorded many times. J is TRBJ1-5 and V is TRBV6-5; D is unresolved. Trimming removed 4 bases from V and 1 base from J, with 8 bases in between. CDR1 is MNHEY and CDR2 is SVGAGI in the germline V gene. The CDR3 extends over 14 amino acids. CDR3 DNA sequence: TGTGCCAGCAGTTTCCTGGGAAGCAATCAGCCCCAGCATTTT. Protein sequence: CASSFLGSNQPQHF.

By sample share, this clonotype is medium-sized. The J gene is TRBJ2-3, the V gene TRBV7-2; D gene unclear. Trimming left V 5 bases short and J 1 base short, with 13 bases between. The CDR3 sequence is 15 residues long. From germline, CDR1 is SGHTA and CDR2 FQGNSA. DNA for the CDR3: TGTGCCAGCAGCGGTTACACTCGAGGCACAGATACGCAGTATTTT. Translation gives CASSGYTRGTDTQYF.

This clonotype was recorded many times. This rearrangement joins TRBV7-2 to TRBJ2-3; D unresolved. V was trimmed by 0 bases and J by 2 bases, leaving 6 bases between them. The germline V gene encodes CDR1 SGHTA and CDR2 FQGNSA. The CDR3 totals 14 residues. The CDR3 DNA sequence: TGTGCCAGCAGCTTAGCCATTTCCACAGATACGCAGTATTTT. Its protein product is CASSLAISTDTQYF.

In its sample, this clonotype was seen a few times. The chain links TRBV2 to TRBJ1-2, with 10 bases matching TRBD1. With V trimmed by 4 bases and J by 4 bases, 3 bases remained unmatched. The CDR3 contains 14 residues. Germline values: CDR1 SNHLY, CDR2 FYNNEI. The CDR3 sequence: CASSGRDRGYGYTF. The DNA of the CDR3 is TGTGCCAGCAGTGGACGGGACAGGGGCTATGGCTACACCTTC.

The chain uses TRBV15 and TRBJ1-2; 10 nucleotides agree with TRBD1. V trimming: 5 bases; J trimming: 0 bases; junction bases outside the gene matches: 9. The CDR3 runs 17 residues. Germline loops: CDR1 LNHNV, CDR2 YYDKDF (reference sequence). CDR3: CATSLAGTGVANYGYTF. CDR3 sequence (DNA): TGTGCCACCAGCTTAGCCGGGACAGGGGTTGCTAACTATGGCTACACCTTC.

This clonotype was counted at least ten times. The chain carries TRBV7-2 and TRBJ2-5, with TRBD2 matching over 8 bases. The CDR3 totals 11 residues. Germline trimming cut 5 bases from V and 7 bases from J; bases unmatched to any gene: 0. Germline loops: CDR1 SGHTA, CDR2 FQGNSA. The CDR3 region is CASSREGTQYF. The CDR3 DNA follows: TGTGCCAGCAGCCGGGAGGGGACCCAGTACTTC.

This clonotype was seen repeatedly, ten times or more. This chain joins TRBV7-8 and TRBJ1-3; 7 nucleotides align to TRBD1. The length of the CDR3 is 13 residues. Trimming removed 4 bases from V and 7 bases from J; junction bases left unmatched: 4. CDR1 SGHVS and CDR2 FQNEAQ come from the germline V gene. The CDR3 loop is CASSSGQVNTIYF. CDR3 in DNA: TGTGCCAGCAGCTCAGGACAGGTCAACACCATATATTTT.

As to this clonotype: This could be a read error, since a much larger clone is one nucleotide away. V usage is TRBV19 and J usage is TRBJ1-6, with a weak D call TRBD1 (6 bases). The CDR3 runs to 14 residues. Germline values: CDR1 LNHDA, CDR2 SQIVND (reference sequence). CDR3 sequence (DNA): TGTGACAGTACGAGAGGACAGACTAATTCACCCCTCCACTTT. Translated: CDSTRGQTNSPLHF.

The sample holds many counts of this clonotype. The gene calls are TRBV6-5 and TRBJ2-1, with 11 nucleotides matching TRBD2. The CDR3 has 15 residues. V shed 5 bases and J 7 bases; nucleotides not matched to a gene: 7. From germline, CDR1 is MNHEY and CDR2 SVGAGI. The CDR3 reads CASSMRSGGANEQFF. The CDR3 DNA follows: TGTGCCAGCAGTATGCGTAGCGGGGGGGCGAATGAGCAGTTCTTC.

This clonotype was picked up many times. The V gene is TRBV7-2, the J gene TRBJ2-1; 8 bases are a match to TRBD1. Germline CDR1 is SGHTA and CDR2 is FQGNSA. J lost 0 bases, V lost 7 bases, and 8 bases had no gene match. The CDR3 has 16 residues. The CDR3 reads CASTMGQDLSYNEQFF. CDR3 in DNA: TGTGCCAGCACTATGGGACAGGACCTCTCCTACAATGAGCAGTTCTTC.

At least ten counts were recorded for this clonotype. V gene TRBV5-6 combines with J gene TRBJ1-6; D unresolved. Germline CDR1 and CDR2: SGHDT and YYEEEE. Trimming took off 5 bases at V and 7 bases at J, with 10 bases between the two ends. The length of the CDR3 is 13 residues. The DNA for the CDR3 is TGTGCCAGCAGATACACGGGGAATTCACCCCTCCACTTT. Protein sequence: CASRYTGNSPLHF.

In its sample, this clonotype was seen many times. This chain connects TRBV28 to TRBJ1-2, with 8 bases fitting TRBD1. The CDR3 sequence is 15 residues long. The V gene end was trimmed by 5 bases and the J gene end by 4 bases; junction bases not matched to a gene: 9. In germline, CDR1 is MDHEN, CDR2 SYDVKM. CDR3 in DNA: TGTGCCAGCAGTATCCCGACAGGGGACTTCTATGGCTACACCTTC. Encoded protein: CASSIPTGDFYGYTF.